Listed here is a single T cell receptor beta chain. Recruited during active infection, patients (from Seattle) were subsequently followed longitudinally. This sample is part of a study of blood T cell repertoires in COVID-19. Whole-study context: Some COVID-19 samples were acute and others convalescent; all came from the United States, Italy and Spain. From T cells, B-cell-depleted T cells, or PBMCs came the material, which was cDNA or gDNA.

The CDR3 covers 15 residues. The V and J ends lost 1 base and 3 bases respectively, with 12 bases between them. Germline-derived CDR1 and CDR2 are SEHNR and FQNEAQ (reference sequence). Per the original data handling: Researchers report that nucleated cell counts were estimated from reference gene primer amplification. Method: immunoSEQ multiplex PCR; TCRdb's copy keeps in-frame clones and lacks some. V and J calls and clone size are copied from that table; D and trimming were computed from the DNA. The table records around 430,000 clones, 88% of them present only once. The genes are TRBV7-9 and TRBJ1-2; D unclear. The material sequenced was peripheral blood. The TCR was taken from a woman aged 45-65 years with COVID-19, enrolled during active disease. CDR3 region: CASSLGATLDYGYTF. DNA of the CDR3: TGTGCCAGCAGCTTAGGAGCCACTTTGGACTATGGCTACACCTTC.